Here is one TCR beta chain with its context. Per germline, CDR1 KGHSH and CDR2 LQKENI. The CDR3 loop spans 17 amino acids. V lost 0 bases and J lost 1; bases outside the gene matches: 6. Enrolled through a virtual design, the participants were between roughly 18 and 100 years of age and came from under 25 US areas. Symptom resolution, clearance, or two negative PCRs marked the recovered donors of Cohort 3. These data belong to a study of blood T cell repertoires in COVID-19. Study background: Samples of COVID-19 (acute and convalescent) were obtained from the United States, Italy and Spain.

Original data processing: From reference gene primer amplification, estimates of nucleated cell counts were derived. Sequencing used immunoSEQ multiplex PCR; TCRdb keeps in-frame clones, though not all of them. V and J calls plus clone size are reproduced from that table; the DNA served to infer D and trimming. This table holds approximately 280,000 clones, around 90% found once. The chain uses TRBV18 and TRBJ2-7; TRBD2 agrees at 10 bases. Material for sequencing was PBMCs or T cells enriched from blood (not recorded which). This receptor was obtained from a woman aged 40 to 55 who had recovered from COVID-19. Here the CDR3 DNA reads TGTGCCAGCTCACCACCGAGGGCTAGCGGGAGTTCCTACGAGCAGTACTTC. This encodes CASSPPRASGSSYEQYF.